One sample yielded the 5 T cell receptor beta chains listed below, sequenced in a study of cytomegalovirus exposure and HLA in healthy donors. Vbeta (60) and Jbeta (13) primers were used in the PCR. TCRdb keeps only in-frame clones here, not all; method: immunoSEQ multiplex PCR. The data show 85,000 to 100,000 clones, 65% to 80% seen once. Sequenced material: PBMCs. These receptors all come from a human donor in good health.

The chain has TRBV29-1 and TRBJ2-3; the D is unclear. V gave up 3 bases and J gave up 2 bases, with 9 bases separating them. Germline CDR1 and CDR2: SQVTM and ANQGSEA. CDR3 length equals 13 residues. The CDR3 sequence: CSVDWANTDTQYF. In DNA form, the CDR3 reads TGCAGCGTTGACTGGGCCAACACAGATACGCAGTATTTT.

A few counts support this clone. The V and J genes are TRBV19 and TRBJ1-1; 8 nucleotides align to TRBD1. CDR1 is LNHDA, CDR2 SQIVND, per germline (reference sequence). The CDR3 covers 16 residues. V was pared by 5 bases and J by 0 bases, with 8 bases of the junction left unmatched. The CDR3 DNA is TGTGCCAGTAGTGAAAGGACAGGGTCAATGAACACTGAAGCTTTCTTT. This sequence encodes CASSERTGSMNTEAFF.

The CDR3 coding sequence is TGTGCCAGCAGTGACTCAGCAAGCAAAAACACCGGGGAGCTGTTTTTT. As protein: CASSDSASKNTGELFF. This chain connects TRBV6-4 to TRBJ2-2; no firm D call. Germline V CDR1 and CDR2: MRHNA, SNTAGT. CDR3 length: 16 amino acids. The ends were cut back, 0 bases at V and 2 bases at J, with 10 bases in the middle.

The genes are TRBV14 and TRBJ2-5; 9 positions match TRBD2. TRBJ2-7 explains the end of the DNA better; the J call may be wrong. This CDR3 has 14 residues. Germline assignment: CDR1 SGHDN and CDR2 FVKESK. In nucleotides, the CDR3 is TGTGCCAGCAGCCAATCCCTAGCGGGGTACGAGCAGTACTTC. The encoded protein is CASSQSLAGYEQYF.

V and J are TRBV19 and TRBJ2-1; 9 bases are shared with TRBD1. The CDR3 consists of 18 residues. Germline V gene lookup returns CDR1 LNHDA and CDR2 SQIVND (reference sequence). Trimming took 2 bases from V and 4 from J; bases not matched to a gene: 12. The CDR3 coding sequence is TGTGCCAGTAGTATAAAGAGGGGAGGGACAGGGCTATACAATGAGCAGTTCTTC. It codes for CASSIKRGGTGLYNEQFF.